These T cell receptor beta chains were read from a single sample in a study of cytomegalovirus exposure and HLA in healthy donors. Method: immunoSEQ multiplex PCR; TCRdb's copy keeps in-frame clones and lacks some. The sample has about 180,000 clones; about 85% are singletons. Material for sequencing was PBMCs. Receptor source: a man between 18 and 35 years old in good health and CMV-seropositive. Both conserved end residues are part of each CDR3. The D gene is left open where the match is weak. Only some rows state a clone size, as once, few, many or a class for expanded clones.

D gene,J gene,V gene,clone size,CDR3 protein,CDR3 DNA
TRBD2,TRBJ2-1,TRBV19,NA,CASSIARGLAGKQFF,TGTGCCAGTAGTATAGCTCGGGGACTAGCGGGGAAGCAGTTCTTC
TRBD2,TRBJ2-1,TRBV27,NA,CASSPLAGAYNEQFF,TGTGCCAGCAGTCCCTTAGCGGGAGCATACAATGAGCAGTTCTTC
NA,TRBJ1-3,TRBV9,NA,CASSVDLGNTIYF,TGTGCCAGCAGCGTAGACTTGGGAAACACCATATATTTT
TRBD1,TRBJ2-3,TRBV5-1,NA,CATSTGTTDTQYF,TGCGCCACCTCGACAGGGACCACAGATACGCAGTATTTT
NA,TRBJ2-7,TRBV30,NA,CAWAKWEAPQAYEQYF,TGTGCCTGGGCCAAGTGGGAGGCCCCGCAGGCATACGAGCAGTACTTC
TRBD2,TRBJ2-1,TRBV7-9,NA,CASSQTSGGNNEQFF,TGTGCCAGCAGCCAGACTAGCGGGGGGAACAATGAGCAGTTCTTC
TRBD2,TRBJ2-5,TRBV27,NA,CASSTARTSGRGGRETQYF,TGTGCCAGCAGTACCGCCCGGACTAGCGGGAGGGGGGGGCGAGAGACCCAGTACTTC
NA,TRBJ2-1,TRBV19,once,CASSRGVRDEQFF,TGTGCCAGTAGTAGGGGGGTCAGGGATGAGCAGTTCTTC
NA,TRBJ1-6,TRBV2,NA,CASKAEDNSPLHF,TGTGCCAGCAAGGCGGAGGATAATTCACCCCTCCACTTT
TRBD2,TRBJ2-7,TRBV7-9,NA,CASSLREEGPVYF,TGTGCCAGCAGCTTGCGGGAGGAGGGTCCGGTTTACTTC
NA,TRBJ2-3,TRBV30,NA,CAWSVMGADTQYF,TGTGCCTGGAGTGTAATGGGGGCGGATACGCAGTATTTT
TRBD1,TRBJ1-1,TRBV10-3,NA,CAISERDRATEAFF,TGTGCCATCAGTGAGAGGGACAGGGCTACTGAAGCTTTCTTT
NA,TRBJ2-7,TRBV27,NA,CASSPSATYEQYF,TGTGCCAGCAGTCCTAGCGCAACCTACGAGCAGTACTTC
NA,TRBJ1-5,TRBV2,NA,CASSEDQVPHF,TGTGCCAGCAGTGAAGACCAGGTCCCACATTTT
NA,TRBJ1-5,TRBV7-9,many,CASSSQNQPQHF,TGTGCCAGCAGCTCCCAAAATCAGCCCCAGCATTTT
TRBD2,TRBJ2-7,TRBV2,NA,CASKGGLAGYYEQYF,TGTGCCAGCAAAGGGGGACTAGCGGGGTACTACGAGCAGTACTTC
NA,TRBJ2-5,TRBV7-6,NA,CASSLEFPTQETQYF,TGTGCCAGCAGCTTAGAATTCCCGACTCAAGAGACCCAGTACTTC
NA,TRBJ1-1,TRBV4-1,NA,CASSSPYNTEAFF,TGCGCCAGCAGCTCCCCTTATAACACTGAAGCTTTCTTT
NA,TRBJ1-4,TRBV7-8,NA,CASSLGTGRANEKLFF,TGTGCCAGCAGCCTTGGAACAGGGCGGGCTAATGAAAAACTGTTTTTT
NA,TRBJ2-7,TRBV29-1,NA,CSVVPTTRSSYEQYF,TGCAGCGTTGTCCCAACTACCCGGAGCTCCTACGAGCAGTACTTC
NA,TRBJ2-1,TRBV7-9,few,CASSFPLREQFF,TGTGCCAGCAGCTTCCCTCTGAGGGAGCAGTTCTTC
TRBD1,TRBJ2-3,TRBV7-2,NA,CASSQPQGAEDTQYF,TGTGCCAGCAGCCAACCACAGGGGGCAGAAGATACGCAGTATTTT
NA,TRBJ1-4,TRBV27,NA,CASRPPTREKLFF,TGTGCCAGCAGGCCTCCAACGAGGGAAAAACTGTTTTTT
NA,TRBJ1-4,TRBV10-1,NA,CASSSGATNEKLFF,TGCGCCAGCTCCTCGGGTGCCACTAATGAAAAACTGTTTTTT
NA,TRBJ2-5,TRBV28,NA,CASSSGQFQETQYF,TGTGCCAGCAGTAGCGGACAGTTCCAAGAGACCCAGTACTTC
TRBD1,TRBJ1-2,TRBV4-1,NA,CASRQTHPGQSGYTF,TGCGCCAGCAGGCAAACTCACCCGGGACAGAGTGGCTACACCTTC
TRBD2,TRBJ2-2,TRBV7-9,NA,CASSLARLAGGPRTGELFF,TGTGCCAGCAGCTTAGCTCGACTAGCGGGGGGGCCGCGGACCGGGGAGCTGTTTTTT
TRBD1,TRBJ2-7,TRBV6-5,NA,CASSVSQGSYEQYF,TGTGCCAGCAGTGTTTCACAGGGGTCCTACGAGCAGTACTTC
TRBD1,TRBJ1-2,TRBV28,NA,CASSPDRLYGYTF,TGTGCCAGCAGTCCGGACAGGCTCTATGGCTACACCTTC
NA,TRBJ2-4,TRBV7-9,NA,CASSTGNIQYF,TGTGCCAGCAGCACGGGAAACATTCAGTACTTC
NA,TRBJ2-7,TRBV7-9,NA,CASSFSLGGSYEQYF,TGTGCCAGCAGCTTTTCTCTCGGGGGCTCCTACGAGCAGTACTTC